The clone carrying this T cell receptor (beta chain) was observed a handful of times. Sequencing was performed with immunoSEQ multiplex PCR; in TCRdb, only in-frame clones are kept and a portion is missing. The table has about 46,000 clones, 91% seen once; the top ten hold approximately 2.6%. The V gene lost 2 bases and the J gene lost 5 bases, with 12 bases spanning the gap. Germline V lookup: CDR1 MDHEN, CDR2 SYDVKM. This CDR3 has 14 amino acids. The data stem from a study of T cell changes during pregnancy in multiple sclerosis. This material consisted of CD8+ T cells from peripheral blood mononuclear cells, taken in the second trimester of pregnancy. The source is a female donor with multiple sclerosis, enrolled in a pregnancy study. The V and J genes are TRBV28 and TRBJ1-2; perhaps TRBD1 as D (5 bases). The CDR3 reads CASSLVARGYGYTF. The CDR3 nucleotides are TGTGCCAGCAGTTTAGTGGCCCGGGGGTATGGCTACACCTTC.